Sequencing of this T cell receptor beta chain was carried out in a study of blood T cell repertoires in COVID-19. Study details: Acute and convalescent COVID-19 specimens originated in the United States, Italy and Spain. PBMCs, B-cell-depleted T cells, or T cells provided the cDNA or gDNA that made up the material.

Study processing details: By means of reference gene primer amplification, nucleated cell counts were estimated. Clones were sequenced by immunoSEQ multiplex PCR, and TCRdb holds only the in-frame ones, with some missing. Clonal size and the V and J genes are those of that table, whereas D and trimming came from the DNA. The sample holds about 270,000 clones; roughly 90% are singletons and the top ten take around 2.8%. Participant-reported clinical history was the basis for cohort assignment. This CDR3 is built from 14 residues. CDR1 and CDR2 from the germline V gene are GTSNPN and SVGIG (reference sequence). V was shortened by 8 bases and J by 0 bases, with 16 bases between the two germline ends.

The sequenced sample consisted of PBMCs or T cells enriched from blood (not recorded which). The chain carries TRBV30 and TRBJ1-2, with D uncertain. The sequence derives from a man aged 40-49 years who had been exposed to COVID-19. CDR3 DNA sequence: TGTGCCGGTCTAAAGACTGCCTCTAACTATGGCTACACCTTC. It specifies CAGLKTASNYGYTF.